Shown below are 30 T cell receptor beta chains from a single sample sequenced in a study of shared clonotypes between healthy human individuals. In the naive CD8 group, cells lacked CD45RO and were positively selected for CCR7, so terminally differentiated effector memory CD45RA+ cells were left out. The table came from immunoSEQ multiplex PCR; TCRdb's copy has only in-frame clones and leaves some out. The sample contains some 2,100,000 clones, about 92% of which appear only once. Input material: naive CD8+ T cells from PBMCs. These TCRs come from a man between 18 and 35 years old in good health. Some clones in this sample may be carry-over from other donors' samples.

This chain links TRBV30 with TRBJ2-3, with 11 bases matching TRBD1. Germline CDR1 and CDR2: GTSNPN and SVGIG (reference sequence). This CDR3 has 14 amino acids. V trimming: 6 bases; J trimming: 3 bases; junction bases outside the gene matches: 5. The CDR3 loop reads CACLRDRGTDTQYF. In DNA form, the CDR3 reads TGTGCCTGTCTACGGGACAGGGGGACAGATACGCAGTATTTT.

The rearrangement joins TRBV25-1 to TRBJ2-1, with D possibly matching TRBD1 (6 bases). CDR3 length: 12 amino acids. Deletions cut 10 bases from V and 7 bases from J, with 14 bases between. Germline CDR1 MGHDK, CDR2 SYGVNS. The CDR3 DNA reads as TGTGCCACCGGGGACATTAGGAATGAGCAGTTCTTC. Its translation: CATGDIRNEQFF.

Remarks on this clone: One junction end disagrees with the germline gene, perhaps due to a read error. This chain uses TRBV4-3 with TRBJ2-7; TRBD1 matches 7 bases. The V gene's germline CDR1 is LGHNA and CDR2 YSLEER. This CDR3 contains 15 residues. DNA of the CDR3: TGCGCCAGCAGCCCCGCCCCGGACAGGAGGTACGGGCAGTACTTC. Protein product: CASSPAPDRRYGQYF.

The chain links TRBV11-2 to TRBJ2-1, with 10 bases lining up with TRBD2. The CDR3 spans 15 residues. The germline V gene has CDR1 SGHAT and CDR2 FQNNGV. V gave up 10 bases and J gave up 10 bases; unmatched junction bases: 16. In DNA form, the CDR3 reads TGTGCCACCACCTCCAGCGGGGGGGTTGGTAAGGAGCAGTTCTTC. It yields the protein CATTSSGGVGKEQFF.

The CDR3 DNA reads as TGTGCCAGCAGCCCAGGGACGGAGCAGTACTTC. The encoded protein is CASSPGTEQYF. The chain couples TRBV7-9 to TRBJ2-7, with D perhaps matching TRBD1 or TRBD2 (5 bases each). Trimming pared 5 bases from V and 7 bases from J, leaving 9 bases between. CDR1 is SEHNR and CDR2 is FQNEAQ in the germline V gene (reference sequence). The CDR3 totals 11 residues.

V is TRBV5-1 and J is TRBJ2-2, with 8 nucleotides matching TRBD2. The CDR3 has 13 amino acids. Germline CDR1 reads SGHRS; CDR2 reads YFSETQ. V lost 1 base to trimming and J lost 9 bases; unmatched junction nucleotides: 2. The CDR3 nucleotides read TGCGCCAGCAGCTTGATAGCGGGAAGGGAGCTGTTTTTT. It encodes CASSLIAGRELFF.

V and J are TRBV5-1 and TRBJ2-3; 7 nucleotides match TRBD1. CDR1 is SGHRS, CDR2 YFSETQ, per germline. V shed 4 bases and J 2 bases; nucleotides not matched to a gene: 10. This CDR3 comprises 16 residues. In nucleotides, the CDR3 is TGCGCCAGCAGCCCACCTCCGACAGGGTTCACAGATACGCAGTATTTT. Translation: CASSPPPTGFTDTQYF.

On this clone: Within the sample, other DNA sequences also encode this same CDR3. The chain recombines TRBV27 with TRBJ2-1, with D possibly being TRBD1 or TRBD2 (5 bases each). Germline lookup yields CDR1 MNHEY and CDR2 SMNVEV (reference sequence). V lost 2 bases, J lost 4 bases, and 12 bases lay in between. The CDR3 consists of 15 residues. This CDR3 is CASSLDPGLYNEQFF. CDR3 coding DNA: TGTGCCAGCAGTTTAGATCCGGGGCTGTACAATGAGCAGTTCTTC.

The chain joins TRBV19 to TRBJ1-5; 8 bases are a match to TRBD1. The CDR3 contains 17 residues. The ends lost 8 bases at V and 0 bases at J; junction bases unmatched: 12. The V gene's germline CDR1 is LNHDA and CDR2 SQIVND (reference sequence). The CDR3 loop is CASRSRTGPYSNQPQHF. CDR3 coding DNA: TGTGCCAGTCGATCGAGGACAGGGCCGTATAGCAATCAGCCCCAGCATTTT.

This rearrangement joins TRBV7-8 to TRBJ2-7; 8 nucleotides align to TRBD2. The V segment lost 1 base and the J segment 6 bases; nucleotides outside the gene matches: 8. CDR1 SGHVS and CDR2 FQNEAQ come from the germline V gene. The CDR3 extends over 15 amino acids. CDR3 residues: CASSLEVAGYPEQYF. For the CDR3, the DNA is TGTGCCAGCAGCTTAGAGGTAGCGGGATATCCCGAGCAGTACTTC.

This clone was seen once. The V gene is TRBV29-1, the J gene TRBJ2-7; D might be TRBD2 (5 bases). Germline V gene data show CDR1 as SQVTM and CDR2 as ANQGSEA. CDR3 length: 13 amino acids. Trimming removed 7 bases from V and 3 bases from J, with 16 bases in between. The CDR3, as DNA: TGCAGCGCTGTAGATATTGAGGGCTACGAGCAGTACTTC. Amino acids: CSAVDIEGYEQYF.

The rearrangement links TRBV27 to TRBJ1-1; maybe TRBD1 (5 bases). The CDR3 spans 15 residues. Germline CDR1 reads MNHEY; CDR2 reads SMNVEV (reference sequence). V was clipped by 0 bases and J by 5 bases, with 13 bases between them. CDR3 protein: CASSLSTEGWTEAFF. CDR3 in DNA: TGTGCCAGCAGTTTATCGACGGAGGGGTGGACTGAAGCTTTCTTT.

The genes are TRBV27 and TRBJ2-1, with 8 positions matching TRBD2. The length of the CDR3 is 16 residues. The V and J ends lost 5 bases and 7 bases, in that order; junction bases with no gene match: 13. Germline CDR1 MNHEY, CDR2 SMNVEV (reference sequence). The CDR3: CASSVGSGRNLNEQFF. The CDR3 nucleotides read TGTGCCAGCAGTGTAGGAAGCGGGAGAAATTTGAATGAGCAGTTCTTC.

This CDR3 is CASSLTSGGAYEQYF. CDR3 nucleotides: TGCGCCAGCAGCTTAACTAGCGGGGGAGCCTACGAGCAGTACTTC. The rearrangement joins TRBV5-1 to TRBJ2-7, with TRBD2 matching 11 bases. J was trimmed by 2 bases and V by 2 bases; bases with no gene match: 3. The CDR3 sequence is 15 residues long. Germline lookup yields CDR1 SGHRS and CDR2 YFSETQ.

J is TRBJ2-7 and V is TRBV10-3; D is uncertain. Between the trimmed V and J ends, which lost 8 bases and 4 bases, there was a span of 15 bases. From germline, CDR1 is ENHRY and CDR2 SYGVKD. The CDR3 spans 13 residues. In DNA form, the CDR3 reads TGTGCCATCGGTCCAGGATCCGAGTACGAGCAGTACTTC. This encodes CAIGPGSEYEQYF.

The gene calls are TRBV15 and TRBJ2-2; 10 positions match TRBD2. The trim removed 3 bases at V and 6 bases at J, leaving 7 bases unmatched. The CDR3 contains 16 residues. Germline loops: CDR1 LNHNV, CDR2 YYDKDF (reference sequence). The CDR3 bases are TGTGCCACCAGCAGCCCTCCTAGCGGGAGTGCCGGGGAGCTGTTTTTT. Its translation: CATSSPPSGSAGELFF. The entire variable domain, with the rest obtained from reference TRBV15 and TRBJ2-2, is as follows: DAMVIQNPRYQVTQFGKPVTLSCSQTLNHNVMYWYQQKSSQAPKLLFHYYDKDFNNEADTPDNFQSRRPNTSFCFLDIRSPGLGDTAMYLCATSSPPSGSAGELFFGEGSRLTVL.

The chain joins TRBV5-1 to TRBJ2-3; unclear D gene. V lost 1 base and J 4 bases, leaving 16 bases between the germline ends. This CDR3 has 16 residues. The germline gives CDR1 SGHRS, CDR2 YFSETQ. CDR3 sequence reads: CASSLMYGFVADTQYF. The DNA of the CDR3 is TGCGCCAGCAGCTTGATGTATGGGTTTGTGGCAGATACGCAGTATTTT.

The rearrangement links TRBV28 to TRBJ1-4; D might be TRBD1 (5 bases). Trimming pared 7 bases from V and 7 bases from J, leaving 19 bases between. Per the germline V gene, CDR1 is MDHEN and CDR2 is SYDVKM. The CDR3 is 15 amino acids. CDR3 residues: CASILPSGGSEKLFF. CDR3 bases: TGTGCCAGCATTCTTCCTTCGGGGGGGAGTGAAAAACTGTTTTTT.

The chain recombines TRBV27 with TRBJ1-5, with a possible D match to TRBD1 (6 bases). The CDR3 covers 13 residues. The germline CDR1 and CDR2 sequences are MNHEY and SMNVEV (reference sequence). Trimming took off 5 bases at V and 5 bases at J, with 10 bases between the two ends. The CDR3 nucleotides are TGTGCCAGCAGTACAGGGTGGGATCAGCCCCAGCATTTT. It encodes CASSTGWDQPQHF.

V usage is TRBV5-1 and J usage is TRBJ2-7; D is possibly TRBD1 (6 bases). Trimming shortened V by 1 base and J by 10 bases, and 15 bases separated the two germline ends. CDR1 SGHRS and CDR2 YFSETQ come from the germline V gene. The CDR3 is 13 amino acids. This CDR3 reads CASSLTGFSEQYF. CDR3 DNA: TGCGCCAGCAGCTTGACAGGGTTCTCCGAACAGTACTTC.

For this clone: Other DNA sequences from this sample encode an identical CDR3 as well. The chain joins TRBV9 to TRBJ2-7, with 8 bases lining up with TRBD1. CDR3 length equals 15 residues. After removal of 3 bases from V and 0 bases from J, the junction contained 5 bases not matched to a gene. Germline assignment: CDR1 SGDLS and CDR2 YYNGEE. The CDR3 loop reads CASSAGQGSSYEQYF. The CDR3 DNA reads as TGTGCCAGCAGCGCTGGACAGGGTAGCTCCTACGAGCAGTACTTC.

The chain is built from TRBV7-9 and TRBJ2-5; D ambiguous. The CDR3 loop spans 15 amino acids. CDR1 and CDR2 (germline): SEHNR, FQNEAQ (reference sequence). Trimming shortened V by 1 base and J by 5 bases, and 14 bases separated the two germline ends. The CDR3 sequence is CASSLGRGILETQYF. The CDR3 DNA sequence: TGTGCCAGCAGCTTAGGTCGTGGCATACTGGAGACCCAGTACTTC.

In its sample, this clone was seen once. The V gene is TRBV9, the J gene TRBJ1-1; the match to TRBD1 covers 8 bases. The germline V gene has CDR1 SGDLS and CDR2 YYNGEE. The CDR3 is made up of 16 amino acids. Trimming removed 4 bases from V and 6 bases from J; junction bases left unmatched: 14. The CDR3 is CASSPAPGQGTSEAFF. The CDR3 DNA reads as TGTGCCAGCAGCCCCGCACCAGGACAGGGTACGTCTGAAGCTTTCTTT.

The chain has TRBV27 and TRBJ2-1; D unclear. Looked up from germline, CDR1 is MNHEY and CDR2 is SMNVEV (reference sequence). Trimming shortened V by 6 bases and J by 7 bases, and 10 bases separated the two germline ends. CDR3 length: 12 residues. CDR3 residues: CASRSQSNEQFF. In DNA, the CDR3 is TGTGCCAGCAGATCCCAGTCGAATGAGCAGTTCTTC.

The rearrangement links TRBV28 to TRBJ2-5, with D possibly being TRBD1 or TRBD2 (5 bases each). This CDR3 comprises 15 residues. The germline V and J ends were trimmed by 3 bases and 7 bases, with 18 bases remaining between them. CDR1 and CDR2 from the germline V gene are MDHEN and SYDVKM. The DNA of the CDR3 is TGTGCCAGCAGTTTGGAGCAGCCCCCTGGGGGGACCCAGTACTTC. It translates to CASSLEQPPGGTQYF.

Only one count was recorded for this clone. The rearrangement joins TRBV7-3 to TRBJ2-2; D may match TRBD1 or TRBD2 (5 bases each). CDR3 length: 17 residues. Deletions cut 4 bases from V and 3 bases from J, with 18 bases between. The V gene's germline CDR1 is SGHTA and CDR2 FQGTGA. CDR3 amino acids: CASSSRDEGRHTGELFF. The CDR3 DNA reads TGTGCCAGCAGCTCGCGAGATGAGGGGCGGCACACCGGGGAGCTGTTTTTT.

This chain joins TRBV2 and TRBJ1-1; maybe TRBD1 (5 bases). The CDR3 contains 16 residues. V lost 8 bases to trimming and J lost 7 bases, with 26 bases between them. The germline V gene encodes CDR1 SNHLY and CDR2 FYNNEI. The CDR3 is CASPVGGANISFEAFF. The CDR3 DNA is TGTGCCAGCCCTGTAGGCGGGGCGAATATTTCTTTTGAAGCTTTCTTT.

This chain joins TRBV2 and TRBJ2-1, with D possibly matching TRBD1 (6 bases). The CDR3 length is 16 residues. Per the germline V gene, CDR1 is SNHLY and CDR2 is FYNNEI. The V end was cut by 6 bases, the J end by 4 bases, with 19 bases between. CDR3 region: CASRRTVVRGYNEQFF. The CDR3 DNA sequence: TGTGCCAGCAGAAGGACAGTTGTTAGAGGATACAATGAGCAGTTCTTC.

The chain has TRBV7-9 and TRBJ1-3, with D possibly being TRBD1 (5 bases). Germline V CDR1 and CDR2: SEHNR, FQNEAQ (reference sequence). The V end was cut by 0 bases, the J end by 0 bases, with 6 bases between. This CDR3 has 15 residues. The CDR3 here is CASSLAGPSGNTIYF. The CDR3 DNA reads TGTGCCAGCAGCTTAGCGGGGCCCTCTGGAAACACCATATATTTT.

This clone was detected once. The V call is TRBV27, the J call TRBJ1-2, with 7 bases that match TRBD1. The J segment lost 7 bases and the V segment lost 6 bases, leaving 11 bases of the junction unmatched. Germline V gives CDR1 MNHEY, CDR2 SMNVEV (reference sequence). The CDR3 extends over 14 amino acids. This chain's CDR3 is CASSRQGIWGGYTF. The CDR3 DNA reads as TGTGCCAGCAGCAGACAGGGAATTTGGGGTGGCTACACCTTC.